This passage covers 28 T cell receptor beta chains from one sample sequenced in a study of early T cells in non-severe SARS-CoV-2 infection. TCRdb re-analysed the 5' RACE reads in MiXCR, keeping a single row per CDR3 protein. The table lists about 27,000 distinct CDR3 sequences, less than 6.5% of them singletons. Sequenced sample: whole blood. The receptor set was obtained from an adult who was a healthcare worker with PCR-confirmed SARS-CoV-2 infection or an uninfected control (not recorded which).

Here the CDR3 DNA reads TGTGCCAGCAGCCCCAGACCCGGGACAGGGGGCGCAGATACGCAGTATTTT. This encodes CASSPRPGTGGADTQYF. This rearrangement joins TRBV7-9 to TRBJ2-3, with 12 bases that match TRBD1. Per germline, CDR1 SEHNR and CDR2 FQNEAQ (reference sequence). J gave up 4 bases and V 5 bases, and 10 bases lay outside the gene matches. The length of the CDR3 is 17 residues.

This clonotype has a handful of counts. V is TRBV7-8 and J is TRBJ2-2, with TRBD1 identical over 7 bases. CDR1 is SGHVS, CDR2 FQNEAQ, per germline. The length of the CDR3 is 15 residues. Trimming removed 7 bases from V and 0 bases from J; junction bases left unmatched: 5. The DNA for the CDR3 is TGTGCCAGCACCCCAGGACAGGCGAACACCGGGGAGCTGTTTTTT. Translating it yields CASTPGQANTGELFF. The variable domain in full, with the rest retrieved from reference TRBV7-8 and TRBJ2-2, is GAGVSQSPRYKVAKRGQDVALRCDPISGHVSLFWYQQALGQGPEFLTYFQNEAQLDKSGLPSDRFFAERPEGSVSTLKIQRTQQEDSAVYLCASTPGQANTGELFFGEGSRLTVL.

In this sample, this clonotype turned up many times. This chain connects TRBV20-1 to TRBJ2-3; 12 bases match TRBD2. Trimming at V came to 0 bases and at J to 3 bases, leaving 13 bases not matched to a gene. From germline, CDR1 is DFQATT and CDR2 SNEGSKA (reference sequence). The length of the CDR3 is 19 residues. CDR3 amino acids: CSAREGTSGYTGETDTQYF. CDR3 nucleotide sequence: TGCAGTGCTAGAGAGGGGACTAGCGGGTACACGGGGGAGACAGATACGCAGTATTTT.

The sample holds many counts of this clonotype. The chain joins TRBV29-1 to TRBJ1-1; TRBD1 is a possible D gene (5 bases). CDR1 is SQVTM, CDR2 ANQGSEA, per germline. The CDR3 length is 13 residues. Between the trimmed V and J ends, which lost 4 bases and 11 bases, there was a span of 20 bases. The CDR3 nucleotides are TGCAGCGTTGCAAAAACGCAGGGTTTGGGTGCTTTCTTT. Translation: CSVAKTQGLGAFF. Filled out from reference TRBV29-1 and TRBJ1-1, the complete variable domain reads SAVISQKPSRDICQRGTSLTIQCQVDSQVTMMFWYRQQPGQSLTLIATANQGSEATYESGFVIDKFPISRPNLTFSTLTVSNMSPEDSSIYLCSVAKTQGLGAFFGQGTRLTVV.

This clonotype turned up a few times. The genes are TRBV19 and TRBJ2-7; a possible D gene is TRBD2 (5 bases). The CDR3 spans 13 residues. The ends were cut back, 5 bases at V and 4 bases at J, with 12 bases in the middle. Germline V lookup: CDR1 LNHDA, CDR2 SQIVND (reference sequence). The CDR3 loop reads CASSSGISYEQYF. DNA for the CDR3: TGTGCCAGTAGTTCGGGAATTTCGTACGAGCAGTACTTC. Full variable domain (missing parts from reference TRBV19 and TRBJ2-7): DGGITQSPKYLFRKEGQNVTLSCEQNLNHDAMYWYRQDPGQGLRLIYYSQIVNDFQKGDIAEGYSVSREKKESFPLTVTSAQKNPTAFYLCASSSGISYEQYFGPGTRLTVT.

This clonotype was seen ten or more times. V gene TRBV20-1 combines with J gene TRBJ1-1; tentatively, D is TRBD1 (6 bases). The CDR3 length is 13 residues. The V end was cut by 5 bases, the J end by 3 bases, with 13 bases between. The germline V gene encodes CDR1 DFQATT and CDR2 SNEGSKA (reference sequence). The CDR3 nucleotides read TGCAGTGCTCTGCAGGGGACCTACACTGAAGCTTTCTTT. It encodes CSALQGTYTEAFF.

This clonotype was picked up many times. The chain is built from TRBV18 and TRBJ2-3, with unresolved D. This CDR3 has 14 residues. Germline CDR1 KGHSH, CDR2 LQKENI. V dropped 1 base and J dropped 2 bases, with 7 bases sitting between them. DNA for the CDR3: TGTGCCAGCTCACCACTCCGGCACACAGATACGCAGTATTTT. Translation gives CASSPLRHTDTQYF.

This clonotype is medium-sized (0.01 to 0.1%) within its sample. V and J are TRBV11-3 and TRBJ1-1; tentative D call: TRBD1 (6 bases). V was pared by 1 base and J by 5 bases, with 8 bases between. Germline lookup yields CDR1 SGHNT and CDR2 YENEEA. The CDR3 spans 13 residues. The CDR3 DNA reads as TGTGCCAGCAGCTTAGCTCAGGGGACTGAAGCTTTCTTT. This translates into CASSLAQGTEAFF.

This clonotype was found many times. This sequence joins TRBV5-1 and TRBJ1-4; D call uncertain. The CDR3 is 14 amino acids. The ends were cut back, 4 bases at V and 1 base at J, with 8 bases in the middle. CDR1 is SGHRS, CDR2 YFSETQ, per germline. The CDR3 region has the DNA TGCGCCAGCAGCCCAATGGGAACTAATGAAAAACTGTTTTTT. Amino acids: CASSPMGTNEKLFF.

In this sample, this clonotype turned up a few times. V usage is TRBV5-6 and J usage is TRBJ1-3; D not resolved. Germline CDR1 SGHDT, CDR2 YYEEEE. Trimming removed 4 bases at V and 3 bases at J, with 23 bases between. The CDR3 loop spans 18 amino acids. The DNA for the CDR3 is TGTGCCAGCAGCGCCCTCTTGGCTCGCCGGCCTGTTGGAAACACCATATATTTT. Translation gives CASSALLARRPVGNTIYF.

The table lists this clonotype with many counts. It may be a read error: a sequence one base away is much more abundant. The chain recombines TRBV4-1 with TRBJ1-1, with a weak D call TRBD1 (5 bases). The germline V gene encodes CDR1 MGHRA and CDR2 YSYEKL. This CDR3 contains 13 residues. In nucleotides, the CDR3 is TGCGCCAGCAGCCAAGATAGGGGCAAAGAAGTTTTCTTT. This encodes CASSQDRGKEVFF.

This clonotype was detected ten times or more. As DNA, the CDR3 is TGTGCCAGCAGTCGAACAGGGGGACTGAACACTGAAGCTTTCTTT. This codes for CASSRTGGLNTEAFF. This rearrangement joins TRBV12-3 or TRBV12-4 to TRBJ1-1; 8 bases map to TRBD1. This CDR3 region has 15 residues. Unmatched junction bases numbered 5, after V lost 5 bases and J lost 0 bases.

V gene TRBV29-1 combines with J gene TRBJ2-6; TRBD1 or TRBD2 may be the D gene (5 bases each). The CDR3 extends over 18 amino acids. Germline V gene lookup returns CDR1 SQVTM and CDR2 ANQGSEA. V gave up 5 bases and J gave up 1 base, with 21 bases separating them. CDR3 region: CSVWVQGRLKSGANVLTF. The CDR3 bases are TGCAGCGTTTGGGTTCAGGGACGGCTAAAATCTGGGGCCAACGTCCTGACTTTC. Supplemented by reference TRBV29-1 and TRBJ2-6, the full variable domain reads SAVISQKPSRDICQRGTSLTIQCQVDSQVTMMFWYRQQPGQSLTLIATANQGSEATYESGFVIDKFPISRPNLTFSTLTVSNMSPEDSSIYLCSVWVQGRLKSGANVLTFGAGSRLTVL.

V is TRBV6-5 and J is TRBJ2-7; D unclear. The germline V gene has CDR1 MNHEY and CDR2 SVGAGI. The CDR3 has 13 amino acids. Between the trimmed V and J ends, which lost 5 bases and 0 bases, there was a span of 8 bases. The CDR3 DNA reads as TGTGCCAGCAGTCCTCTGAGCTCCTACGAGCAGTACTTC. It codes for CASSPLSSYEQYF.

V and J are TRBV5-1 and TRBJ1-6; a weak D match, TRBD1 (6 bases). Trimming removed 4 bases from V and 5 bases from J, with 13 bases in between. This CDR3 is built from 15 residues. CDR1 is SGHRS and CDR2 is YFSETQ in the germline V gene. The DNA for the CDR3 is TGCGCCAGCAGCGGAACAGGGTTGGATAATTCACCCCTCCACTTT. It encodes CASSGTGLDNSPLHF.

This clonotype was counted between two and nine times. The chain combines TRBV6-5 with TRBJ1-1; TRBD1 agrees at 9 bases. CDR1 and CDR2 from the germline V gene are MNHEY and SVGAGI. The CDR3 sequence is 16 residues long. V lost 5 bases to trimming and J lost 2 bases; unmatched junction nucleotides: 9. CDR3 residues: CASSKDRGKVNTEAFF. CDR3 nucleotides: TGTGCCAGCAGTAAAGACAGGGGGAAAGTCAACACTGAAGCTTTCTTT.

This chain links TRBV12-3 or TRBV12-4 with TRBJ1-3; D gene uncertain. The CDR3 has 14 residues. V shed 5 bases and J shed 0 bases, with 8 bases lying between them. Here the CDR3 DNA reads TGTGCCAGCAGTAGGACGGCCTCTGGAAACACCATATATTTT. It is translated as CASSRTASGNTIYF.

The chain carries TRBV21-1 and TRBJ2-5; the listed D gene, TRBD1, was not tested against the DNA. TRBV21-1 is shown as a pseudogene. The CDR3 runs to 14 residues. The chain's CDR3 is CASSSRRTEETQYF. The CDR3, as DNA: TGTGCCAGCAGCTCCCGGCGGACAGAAGAGACCCAGTACTTC.

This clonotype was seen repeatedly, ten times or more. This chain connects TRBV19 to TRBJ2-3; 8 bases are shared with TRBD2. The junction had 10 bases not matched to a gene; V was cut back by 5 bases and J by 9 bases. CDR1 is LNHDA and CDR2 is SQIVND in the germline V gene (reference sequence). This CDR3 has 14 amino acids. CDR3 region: CASSPGLARKTQYF. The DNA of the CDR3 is TGTGCCAGTAGTCCCGGACTAGCCCGCAAGACGCAGTATTTT.

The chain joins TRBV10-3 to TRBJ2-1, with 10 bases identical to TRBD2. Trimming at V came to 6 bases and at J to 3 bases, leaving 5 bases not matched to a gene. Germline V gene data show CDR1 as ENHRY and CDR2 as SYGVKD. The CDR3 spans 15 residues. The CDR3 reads CAISPGTSDYNEQFF. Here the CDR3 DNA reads TGTGCCATCAGCCCCGGGACTAGCGACTACAATGAGCAGTTCTTC.

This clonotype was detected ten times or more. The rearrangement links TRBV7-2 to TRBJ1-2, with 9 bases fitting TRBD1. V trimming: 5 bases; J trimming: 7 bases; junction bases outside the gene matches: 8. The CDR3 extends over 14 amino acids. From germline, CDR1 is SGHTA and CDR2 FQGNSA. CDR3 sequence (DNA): TGTGCCAGCAGCCCACGGACAGGGGCCCGTGGCTACACCTTC. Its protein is CASSPRTGARGYTF.

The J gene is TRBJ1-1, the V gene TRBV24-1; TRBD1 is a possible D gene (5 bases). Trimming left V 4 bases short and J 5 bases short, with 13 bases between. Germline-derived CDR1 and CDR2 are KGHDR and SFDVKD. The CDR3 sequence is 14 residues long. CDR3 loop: CATSEVRVSTEAFF. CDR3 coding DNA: TGTGCCACCAGTGAGGTCAGGGTGTCAACTGAAGCTTTCTTT.

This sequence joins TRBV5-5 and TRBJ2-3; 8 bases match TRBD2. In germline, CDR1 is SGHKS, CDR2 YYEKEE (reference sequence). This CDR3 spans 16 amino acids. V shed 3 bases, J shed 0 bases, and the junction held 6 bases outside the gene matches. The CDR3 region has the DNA TGTGCCAGCAGCTCCAGCGGGAGCTTTAGCACAGATACGCAGTATTTT. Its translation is CASSSSGSFSTDTQYF.

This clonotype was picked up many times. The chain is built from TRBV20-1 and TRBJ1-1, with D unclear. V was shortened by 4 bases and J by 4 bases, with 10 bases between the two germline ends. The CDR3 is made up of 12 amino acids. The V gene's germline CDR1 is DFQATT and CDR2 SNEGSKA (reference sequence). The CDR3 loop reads CSATRDPTEAFF. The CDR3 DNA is TGCAGTGCTACCCGGGATCCCACTGAAGCTTTCTTT.

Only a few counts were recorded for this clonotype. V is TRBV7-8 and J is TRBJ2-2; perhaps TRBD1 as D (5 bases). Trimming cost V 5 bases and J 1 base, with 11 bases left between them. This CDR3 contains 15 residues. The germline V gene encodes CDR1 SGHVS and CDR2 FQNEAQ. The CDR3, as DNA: TGTGCCAGCAGCACCCGACAGTGGAACACCGGGGAGCTGTTTTTT. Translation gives CASSTRQWNTGELFF.

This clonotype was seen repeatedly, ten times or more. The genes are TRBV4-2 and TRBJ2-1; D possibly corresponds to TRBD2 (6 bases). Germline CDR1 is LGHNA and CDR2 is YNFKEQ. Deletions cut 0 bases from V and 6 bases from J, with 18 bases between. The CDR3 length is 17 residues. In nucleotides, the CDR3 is TGTGCCAGCAGCCAAGAACCCCCCGGGACTCCTTCCAATGAGCAGTTCTTC. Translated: CASSQEPPGTPSNEQFF.

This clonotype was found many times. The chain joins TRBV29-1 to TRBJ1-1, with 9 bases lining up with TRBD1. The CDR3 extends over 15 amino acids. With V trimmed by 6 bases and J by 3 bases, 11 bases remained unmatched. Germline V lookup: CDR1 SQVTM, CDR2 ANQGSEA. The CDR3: CSVPGQGRRDTEAFF. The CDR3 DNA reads TGCAGCGTGCCCGGACAGGGGCGGAGGGACACTGAAGCTTTCTTT. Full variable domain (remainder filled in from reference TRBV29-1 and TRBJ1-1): SAVISQKPSRDICQRGTSLTIQCQVDSQVTMMFWYRQQPGQSLTLIATANQGSEATYESGFVIDKFPISRPNLTFSTLTVSNMSPEDSSIYLCSVPGQGRRDTEAFFGQGTRLTVV.

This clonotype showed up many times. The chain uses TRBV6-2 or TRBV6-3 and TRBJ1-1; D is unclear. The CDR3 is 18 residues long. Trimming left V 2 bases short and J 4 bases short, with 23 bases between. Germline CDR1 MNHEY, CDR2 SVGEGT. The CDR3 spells CASSYHAPPDGVGTEAFF. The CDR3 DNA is TGTGCCAGCAGTTACCACGCACCCCCGGACGGGGTGGGCACTGAAGCTTTCTTT.